The clone carrying this T cell receptor beta chain appeared a few times. No antigen is known for it. For TCRbeta, the library was prepared with unique molecular identifiers. One entry per CDR3 protein results from TCRdb running MiXCR on the PCR reads. The repertoire has 700,000 or so distinct CDR3 sequences, approximately 14% of them found once; the top ten carry 0.65% to 0.9%. This sample is part of a study of T-cell reconstitution after alpha-beta-depleted transplantation in children. Study-level points and caveats: Newly produced T cells mostly accounted for T-cell counts and diversity one year post-transplant. Day-60 TCRbeta diversity that was high in some patients was derived from surviving recipient T cells and thymic progenitors. Where alpha-beta T cells came from about two months after transplant was reportedly several hundred expanded graft clones.

Germline CDR1 is LNHNV and CDR2 is YYDKDF (reference sequence). This CDR3 contains 16 residues. Unmatched junction bases numbered 9, after V lost 6 bases and J lost 0 bases. The clonotype was recovered from a girl aged 2 to 9 with congenital amegakaryocytic thrombocytopenia, due to receive a stem cell transplant. Specimen: PBMCs, collected before TCRalphabeta/CD19-depleted stem cell transplant. V usage is TRBV15 and J usage is TRBJ2-3, with TRBD2 matching 7 bases. CDR3 amino acids: CATSWNGDYSTDTQYF. The CDR3 DNA sequence: TGTGCCACCAGTTGGAACGGGGACTATAGCACAGATACGCAGTATTTT.